The 10 T cell receptor beta chains presented below share a single source sample, sequenced in a study of identical twins. MiXCR, applied by TCRdb to the 5' RACE reads, yields one record per CDR3 protein. The table includes a few hundred thousand distinct CDR3 sequences, 14% detected once. These data were also filed under a second study, of yellow fever vaccine responses in identical twins.

The sequencing input was CD4+ T cells sorted from blood. These receptors came from a woman aged 18-29 years in good health.

This clonotype was observed many times. The chain employs TRBV28 and TRBJ1-1; D is undetermined. This CDR3 has 14 residues. Trimming shortened V by 2 bases and J by 4 bases, and 11 bases separated the two germline ends. Germline lookup yields CDR1 MDHEN and CDR2 SYDVKM. This CDR3 reads CASSLQPGGTEAFF. CDR3 coding DNA: TGTGCCAGCAGTTTACAGCCTGGTGGCACTGAAGCTTTCTTT.

Regarding this clonotype: The CDR3 carries no conserved terminal phenylalanine or tryptophan, so it likely arises from a read error. No DNA is shown, since the ends of the CDR3 on it are uncertain; the CDR3 is the one TCRdb lists. The rearrangement uses TRBV20-1 and TRBJ2-1; the tabulated D call, TRBD1, remains unverified against the DNA. Germline values: CDR1 DFQATT, CDR2 SNEGSKA (reference sequence). The CDR3 is 15 amino acids long, termini counted. The CDR3 loop reads CSARDSSGGALGVLI.

This clonotype was observed many times. This sequence joins TRBV12-3 or TRBV12-4 and TRBJ2-7, with D tentatively TRBD1 (5 bases). The CDR3 covers 12 residues. V lost 6 bases, J lost 3 bases, and 9 bases lay in between. The CDR3 sequence: CASSPDSYEQYF. The CDR3 DNA follows: TGTGCCAGCAGCCCAGACAGCTACGAGCAGTACTTC.

The chain combines TRBV11-2 with TRBJ2-7, with a tentative D call TRBD2 (6 bases). The length of the CDR3 is 14 residues. V was pared by 3 bases and J by 5 bases, with 14 bases between. Germline V gene sequence: CDR1 SGHAT, CDR2 FQNNGV. Here the CDR3 DNA reads TGTGCCAGCAGCTTTACGGGCGGGACCAACGAGCAGTACTTC. It encodes CASSFTGGTNEQYF. Full variable domain (outside the CDR3, taken from reference TRBV11-2 and TRBJ2-7): EAGVAQSPRYKIIEKRQSVAFWCNPISGHATLYWYQQILGQGPKLLIQFQNNGVVDDSQLPKDRFSAERLKGVDSTLKIQPAKLEDSAVYLCASSFTGGTNEQYFGPGTRLTVT.

There are many counts of this clonotype. The rearrangement links TRBV4-3 to TRBJ2-4, with a tentative D call TRBD2 (5 bases). Germline CDR1 is LGHNA and CDR2 is YSLEER. The V end lost 0 bases, the J end lost 7 bases, and 13 bases lay between the germline ends. The CDR3 extends over 15 amino acids. The CDR3: CASSQDEGKVNIQYF. Here the CDR3 DNA reads TGCGCCAGCAGCCAAGATGAGGGAAAGGTGAACATTCAGTACTTC.

V usage is TRBV28 and J usage is TRBJ2-2; D gene ambiguous. The length of the CDR3 is 11 residues. Germline CDR1 is MDHEN and CDR2 is SYDVKM. Trimming left V 3 bases short and J 9 bases short, with 5 bases between. In DNA form, the CDR3 reads TGTGCCAGCAGTTTGTTCCGGGAGCTGTTTTTT. It encodes CASSLFRELFF.

This clonotype was detected a few times. This chain uses TRBV20-1 with TRBJ2-7; maybe TRBD2 (6 bases). This CDR3 is built from 12 residues. V was clipped by 6 bases and J by 6 bases, with 15 bases between them. Germline V CDR1 and CDR2: DFQATT, SNEGSKA (reference sequence). DNA for the CDR3: TGCAGTGCCGGGGGAAACCCCATCGAGCAGTACTTC. As protein: CSAGGNPIEQYF.

Written as DNA, the CDR3 is TGTGCCAGCAGCTTGGGTGTAGCGGGACTCGACGAGCAGTACTTC. Its protein product is CASSLGVAGLDEQYF. V gene TRBV5-4 combines with J gene TRBJ2-7; 8 bases map to TRBD2. The CDR3 totals 15 residues. CDR1 and CDR2 (germline): SGHNT, YYREEE (reference sequence). V lost 0 bases, J lost 5 bases, and 7 bases stayed unmatched.

This clonotype was observed a few times. V and J are TRBV11-2 and TRBJ2-5, with 13 bases lining up with TRBD2. The CDR3 is 19 residues long. With 0 bases clipped from V and 2 bases from J, the junction kept 9 bases outside the gene matches. Looked up from germline, CDR1 is SGHAT and CDR2 is FQNNGV. The CDR3 DNA follows: TGTGCCAGCAGCTTAGAATGGACTAGCGGGAGTATCGCGCAAGAGACCCAGTACTTC. This translates into CASSLEWTSGSIAQETQYF.

The chain carries TRBV6-5 and TRBJ2-1; no firm D call. Per germline, CDR1 MNHEY and CDR2 SVGAGI. The CDR3 covers 14 residues. Trimming cost V 4 bases and J 5 bases, with 12 bases left between them. As DNA, the CDR3 is TGTGCCAGCAGTTTGCGAACAACAAACAATGAGCAGTTCTTC. Translated, it gives CASSLRTTNNEQFF.